This TCR beta chain was obtained from a study of cytomegalovirus exposure and HLA in healthy donors. Points from the study as a whole: Specific recognition of CMV antigens was confirmed in vitro for a few chains (all CMV-associated). Within the 120 validation repertoires, first-cohort TCR clusters tended to co-occur, according to a later analysis. Overall, around 160 TCR beta chains were annotated as cytomegalovirus-associated.

In the case of this clone: Its antigen is not known.

Germline assignment: CDR1 SGHRS and CDR2 YFSETQ. V was pared by 1 base and J by 1 base, with 8 bases of the junction left unmatched. The CDR3 is 17 amino acids. Repertoires were generated with immunoSEQ multiplex PCR, while TCRdb's copy carries only in-frame clones and drops some. The data show fewer than 130,000 clones, 88% seen once. This TCR was sampled from a woman in her twenties or thirties in good health and CMV-seropositive. V and J are TRBV5-1 and TRBJ2-7, with 10 bases matching TRBD2. What was sequenced was PBMCs. The CDR3 here is CASSLRASGGSSYEQYF. CDR3 nucleotide sequence: TGCGCCAGCAGCTTGAGGGCTAGCGGGGGATCTTCCTACGAGCAGTACTTC.